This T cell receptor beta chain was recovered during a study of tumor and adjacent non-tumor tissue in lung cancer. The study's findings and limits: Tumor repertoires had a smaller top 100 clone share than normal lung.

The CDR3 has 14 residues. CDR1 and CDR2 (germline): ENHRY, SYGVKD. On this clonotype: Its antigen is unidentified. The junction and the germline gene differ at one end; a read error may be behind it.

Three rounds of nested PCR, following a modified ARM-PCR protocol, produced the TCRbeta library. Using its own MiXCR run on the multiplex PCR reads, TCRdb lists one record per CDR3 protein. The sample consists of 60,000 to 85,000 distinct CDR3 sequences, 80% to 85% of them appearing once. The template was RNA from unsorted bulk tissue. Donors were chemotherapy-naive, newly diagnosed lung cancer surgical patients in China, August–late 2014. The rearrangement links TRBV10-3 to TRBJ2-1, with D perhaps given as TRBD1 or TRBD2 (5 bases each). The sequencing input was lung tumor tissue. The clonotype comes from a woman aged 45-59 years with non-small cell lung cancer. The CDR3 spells CAISESGELSEQLF. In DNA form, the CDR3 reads TGTGCCATCAGTGAGTCGGGGGAGTTGAGTGAGCAGCTCTTC.